A selection of T cell receptor beta chains follows, all from one sample in a study of regulatory T cells in long-lasting Graves disease. MiXCR, run by TCRdb on the multiplex PCR reads, gives a single entry per CDR3 protein. Here the sample spans more than 650,000 distinct CDR3 sequences, 30% being singletons. This specimen consisted of peripheral blood mononuclear cells (PBMCs), obtained when the disease was refractory, from a patient treated with antithyroid drugs. Receptor source: a female donor with Graves disease. The CDR3 runs from the conserved cysteine through the conserved F or W. D genes are given only for firm matches. Clone size appears in some rows only: once, few, many, or a class for an expanded clone.

CDR3 DNA | CDR3 protein | V gene | clone size | D gene | J gene
TGCAGTGCCCTAGCGGGACTAGCGGGACCGTCCTACGAGCAGTACTTC | CSALAGLAGPSYEQYF | TRBV20-1 | few | TRBD2 | TRBJ2-7
TGTGCCAGCAGACGACTAGCGGGAGGTCGCTCCTACGAGCAGTACTTC | CASRRLAGGRSYEQYF | TRBV5-4 | NA | TRBD2 | TRBJ2-7
TGCGCCAGCAGCTACCAGGACAGCCGGAATTCACCCCTCCACTTT | CASSYQDSRNSPLHF | TRBV5-1 | once | NA | TRBJ1-6
TGTGCCAGCAGCTTAGGGGACACCCATGGCTACACCTTC | CASSLGDTHGYTF | TRBV11-2 | few | NA | TRBJ1-2
TGTGCCACCAGCGGTACCAGACAGGGGACCTATGGCTACACCTTC | CATSGTRQGTYGYTF | TRBV15 | few | TRBD1 | TRBJ1-2
TGTGCCAGCACCCTAAGGGGGTACTATGGCTACACCTTC | CASTLRGYYGYTF | TRBV3-1 | NA | NA | TRBJ1-2
TGCAGTGCTAGAGCCCTGGTGGGAAGTCAGCCCCAGCATTTT | CSARALVGSQPQHF | TRBV20-1 | NA | NA | TRBJ1-5
TGTGCCAGCAGCGGCAGGTGGGGGCAAGAGACCCAGTACTTC | CASSGRWGQETQYF | TRBV7-2 | many | NA | TRBJ2-5
TGTGCCAGCAGCCTAGGACAGGGGGTCAGGTCTGAAGCTTTCTTT | CASSLGQGVRSEAFF | TRBV7-9 | NA | TRBD1 | TRBJ1-1
TGCAGTGCTCCTTTCGACAACTATGGCTACACCTTC | CSAPFDNYGYTF | TRBV20-1 | NA | NA | TRBJ1-2
TGTGCCAGCAGTTACGGGGCGGGAGTGCGCGAGCAGTACTTC | CASSYGAGVREQYF | TRBV6-2/TRBV6-3 | NA | TRBD2 | TRBJ2-7
TGTGCCAGCAGCCTGAGCCCATACACCGGGGAGCTGTTTTTT | CASSLSPYTGELFF | TRBV7-3 | few | NA | TRBJ2-2
TGTGCCAGCATCCCTCCCCGGGCAAACAATCAGCCCCAGCATTTT | CASIPPRANNQPQHF | TRBV7-6 | few | NA | TRBJ1-5
TGTGCCAGCAGCTTCGACGCAGCCTATGGCTACACCTTC | CASSFDAAYGYTF | TRBV7-9 | NA | NA | TRBJ1-2
TGTGCCTGGAGTAGGTCCGACTACGAGCAGTACTTC | CAWSRSDYEQYF | TRBV30 | few | NA | TRBJ2-7
TGCAGCGTTGTAGCCCTGAACACTGAAGCTTTCTTT | CSVVALNTEAFF | TRBV29-1 | few | NA | TRBJ1-1
TGTGCCAGCAGTTCCAACAGGGGGCTTAAGACCCAGTACTTC | CASSSNRGLKTQYF | TRBV12-3/TRBV12-4 | many | TRBD1 | TRBJ2-5
TGCAGTGCTAGAGTCATTACTAGCAGTTACCAAGAGACCCAGTACTTC | CSARVITSSYQETQYF | TRBV20-1 | NA | NA | TRBJ2-5
TGCAGCGTTGGAGGGCAGGGGGCGCCGGAGACCCAGTACTTC | CSVGGQGAPETQYF | TRBV29-1 | NA | TRBD1 | TRBJ2-5
TGTGCCAGCAGCCAGGACAGGGGGAAAGAGACCCAGTACTTC | CASSQDRGKETQYF | TRBV6-1 | many | TRBD1 | TRBJ2-5
TGTGCCAGCAGCCCCAGAGGGACAGGGGACGGTGAAAAACTGTTTTTT | CASSPRGTGDGEKLFF | TRBV11-2 | NA | TRBD1 | TRBJ1-4
TGTGCCAGCAGTGAAGTCCGGAGGAACACCGGGGAGCTGTTTTTT | CASSEVRRNTGELFF | TRBV2 | NA | NA | TRBJ2-2
TGCAGTGCTCCTCTTGACAGGTCCTATGGCTACACCTTC | CSAPLDRSYGYTF | TRBV20-1 | NA | NA | TRBJ1-2
TGTGCCAGCAGTGGACGGACAGCTAACTATGGCTACACCTTC | CASSGRTANYGYTF | TRBV28 | many | NA | TRBJ1-2
TGTGCCAGCAGTTACTTCTTGGACAGGGGTGGGAGCACAGATACGCAGTATTTT | CASSYFLDRGGSTDTQYF | TRBV6-5 | NA | TRBD1 | TRBJ2-3
TGTGCCAGCAGTTGGGGACAGACCTACGAGCAGTACTTC | CASSWGQTYEQYF | TRBV11-2 | many | TRBD1 | TRBJ2-7
TGTGCCAGCAGCCCTGGATCACCTTCGTGGGAGACCCAGTACTTC | CASSPGSPSWETQYF | TRBV7-9 | few | NA | TRBJ2-5
TGTGCCAGCAGCTCAGGCCAGGTACCCTACGAGCAGTACTTC | CASSSGQVPYEQYF | TRBV11-3 | few | NA | TRBJ2-7
TGTGCCAGCAGTGCTGCGGGACAGGGGACCGGGGAGCTGTTTTTT | CASSAAGQGTGELFF | TRBV12-3/TRBV12-4 | many | TRBD1 | TRBJ2-2
TGTGCCAGCAGCCTCCGGGGGGGGGCAATGAACACTGAAGCTTTCTTT | CASSLRGGAMNTEAFF | TRBV3-1 | NA | NA | TRBJ1-1
TGTGCCAGCAGCCGCGACAGCAATGCTAACTATGGCTACACCTTC | CASSRDSNANYGYTF | TRBV28 | many | NA | TRBJ1-2
TGTGCCAGCAGTTCCATCACCGACAGGCCGGGAGCTTTCTTT | CASSSITDRPGAFF | TRBV6-5 | NA | NA | TRBJ1-1
TGTGCCTCCTCCAGAACTCCGAACACCGGGGAGCTGTTTTTT | CASSRTPNTGELFF | TRBV11-3 | few | NA | TRBJ2-2
TGTGCCAGCAGTGCCGAAGCAGGCTACACCTTC | CASSAEAGYTF | TRBV2 | many | NA | TRBJ1-2
TGTGCCAGCACAGGAGTCTACGAGCAGTACTTC | CASTGVYEQYF | TRBV2 | NA | NA | TRBJ2-7
TGCAGTGCTAGATCTAGTGGGGACACCTATAATTCACCCCTCCACTTT | CSARSSGDTYNSPLHF | TRBV20-1 | NA | NA | TRBJ1-6
TGTGCCAGCAGCTTGGTAGCGGACTACAATGAGCAGTTCTTC | CASSLVADYNEQFF | TRBV11-3 | few | NA | TRBJ2-1
TGTGCCAGCAGCTCCGGGACAGGGCTTCTTATAGGGCAGTACTTC | CASSSGTGLLIGQYF | TRBV28 | few | TRBD1 | TRBJ2-7
TGTGCCTGGAGGAGGGGAGGGGTTCGAACTGAAGCTTTCTTT | CAWRRGGVRTEAFF | TRBV30 | NA | NA | TRBJ1-1
TGTGCCAGCAGCTTATACAGGGAGAATTACTATGGCTACACCTTC | CASSLYRENYYGYTF | TRBV13 | NA | NA | TRBJ1-2
TGTGCCAGCAGCTCGGGAGGGGACAGGGCTCGGGGGGAGCTGTTTTTT | CASSSGGDRARGELFF | TRBV7-3 | NA | NA | TRBJ2-2
TGTGCCAGCAGTTTAGGGGGGGCCGGGGGGACTTTCTTT | CASSLGGAGGTFF | TRBV27 | few | NA | TRBJ1-1
TGTGCCAGCAGTGAAAGGGGGACTGTTTACACTGAAGCTTTCTTT | CASSERGTVYTEAFF | TRBV2 | few | NA | TRBJ1-1